The 20 T cell receptor beta chains in this list originate from one sample, sequenced in a study of T cells in Graves' hyperthyroidism and ophthalmopathy. Amplification targeted TCR beta CDR3 regions from RNA transcripts. First-round RT-PCR of the TCR CDR3 relied on the HTBI primer set. TCRdb reprocessed the multiplex PCR reads with MiXCR, giving one entry per CDR3 protein. The sample includes 650,000 to 700,000 distinct CDR3 sequences, about 18% of them seen just once. Source material: blood. The receptors were sampled from a man aged 45-60 years with Graves' hyperthyroidism.

Comments on this clonotype: A much larger clone lies a single base off, so this may be a read error. V and J are TRBV20-1 and TRBJ2-1; D is undetermined. The CDR3 has 14 amino acids. Germline V CDR1 and CDR2: DFQATT, SNEGSKA (reference sequence). CDR3 DNA: TGCAGTGCTAGAGGGACGCTTACCTACAATGGGCAGTTCTTC. Residues: CSARGTLTYNGQFF.

This clonotype was seen more than once but under ten times. The chain has TRBV27 and TRBJ2-3, with D possibly being TRBD2 (6 bases). CDR1 and CDR2 from the germline V gene are MNHEY and SMNVEV (reference sequence). The CDR3 extends over 14 amino acids. V shed 0 bases and J shed 8 bases, with 12 bases lying between them. CDR3 amino acids: CASSLSRPAGTQYF. The DNA for the CDR3 is TGTGCCAGCAGTTTATCTCGTCCAGCGGGTACGCAGTATTTT.

This clonotype has at least ten counts. The gene calls are TRBV28 and TRBJ2-6, with TRBD1 matching 9 bases. CDR3 size: 19 residues. Germline CDR1 is MDHEN and CDR2 is SYDVKM. The V segment lost 3 bases and the J segment 2 bases; nucleotides outside the gene matches: 11. The CDR3 DNA follows: TGTGCCAGCAGTTTCCCCATGACAGGGGGAATGGCTGGGGCCAACGTCCTGACTTTC. Residues: CASSFPMTGGMAGANVLTF. Together with reference TRBV28 and TRBJ2-6, the CDR3 gives the full variable domain: DVKVTQSSRYLVKRTGEKVFLECVQDMDHENMFWYRQDPGLGLRLIYFSYDVKMKEKGDIPEGYSVSREKKERFSLILESASTNQTSMYLCASSFPMTGGMAGANVLTFGAGSRLTVL.

This clonotype occurred many times. The V call is TRBV29-1, the J call TRBJ2-1; 7 positions agree with TRBD2. The CDR3 length is 16 residues. Trimming removed 0 bases from V and 4 bases from J; junction bases left unmatched: 9. The germline V gene encodes CDR1 SQVTM and CDR2 ANQGSEA. As DNA, the CDR3 is TGCAGCGTTGAAGATCCGCGGGGGTTAACGTACAATGAGCAGTTCTTC. This sequence encodes CSVEDPRGLTYNEQFF.

This clonotype was observed a few times. This chain connects TRBV6-1 to TRBJ2-7; 9 nucleotides agree with TRBD2. Looked up from germline, CDR1 is MNHNS and CDR2 is SASEGT. Trimming at V came to 5 bases and at J to 6 bases, leaving 14 bases not matched to a gene. The CDR3 has 16 residues. The CDR3 loop reads CASSLGRGGTFGEQYF. The DNA for the CDR3 is TGTGCCAGCAGTTTGGGGCGGGGGGGTACCTTCGGCGAGCAGTACTTC.

This clonotype occurred a few times. The genes are TRBV28 and TRBJ1-2, with D perhaps TRBD1 (6 bases). This CDR3 region has 16 residues. V was trimmed by 7 bases and J by 8 bases, leaving 26 bases between them. CDR1 is MDHEN and CDR2 is SYDVKM in the germline V gene. CDR3 bases: TGTGCCAGCACCAATGGCCAGGGGCCAATTCTATGGGGCTACACCTTC. Its protein is CASTNGQGPILWGYTF.

The chain recombines TRBV9 with TRBJ2-1, with D tentatively TRBD2 (8 bases). The V gene lost 0 bases and the J gene lost 9 bases, with 19 bases spanning the gap. Germline assignment: CDR1 SGDLS and CDR2 YYNGEE. The length of the CDR3 is 16 residues. The CDR3 loop reads CASSVDDTGGGSEQFF. The CDR3 DNA sequence: TGTGCCAGCAGCGTAGATGATACGGGAGGGGGCAGTGAGCAGTTCTTC.

This clonotype was found many times. This sequence joins TRBV11-2 and TRBJ2-2; D gene unclear. The ends were cut back, 11 bases at V and 3 bases at J, with 13 bases in the middle. CDR1 is SGHAT and CDR2 is FQNNGV in the germline V gene. CDR3 length: 13 amino acids. As DNA, the CDR3 is TGTGCCGATGGGCGGTCCTACACCGGGGAGCTGTTTTTT. Translation: CADGRSYTGELFF.

The chain carries TRBV20-1 and TRBJ1-4, with D hard to call. V was clipped by 5 bases and J by 8 bases, with 18 bases between them. The CDR3 is made up of 14 amino acids. Germline CDR1 is DFQATT and CDR2 is SNEGSKA (reference sequence). The CDR3 is CSAQLPAGKEKLFF. The DNA for the CDR3 is TGCAGTGCTCAATTACCGGCCGGGAAGGAAAAACTGTTTTTT.

The genes are TRBV20-1 and TRBJ1-4; D not certain. The CDR3 sequence is 14 residues long. Germline assignment: CDR1 DFQATT and CDR2 SNEGSKA (reference sequence). With 0 bases removed from V and 2 bases from J, the gap between germline ends came to 7 bases. The CDR3 reads CSARDPQTNEKLFF. CDR3 DNA: TGCAGTGCTAGAGATCCGCAGACTAATGAAAAACTGTTTTTT.

This clonotype was found a few times. The chain employs TRBV7-9 and TRBJ1-1; 7 bases are a match to TRBD1. The trim removed 7 bases at V and 8 bases at J, leaving 13 bases unmatched. The CDR3 consists of 14 residues. Germline V gene data show CDR1 as SEHNR and CDR2 as FQNEAQ (reference sequence). The CDR3 loop is CASTSRQGRQEAFF. CDR3 nucleotide sequence: TGTGCCAGCACCTCACGACAGGGAAGACAAGAAGCTTTCTTT.

This clonotype has ten or more counts. CDR3 bases: TGTGCCAGCAGGGCGAGGGGGGACACTGAAGCTTTCTTT. Encoded protein: CASRARGDTEAFF. The chain has TRBV12-3 or TRBV12-4 and TRBJ1-1; perhaps TRBD1 as D (6 bases). V lost 6 bases and J lost 3, with 11 bases in between. The CDR3 is 13 residues long.

The rearrangement uses TRBV10-3 and TRBJ2-6; D ambiguous. The CDR3 contains 13 residues. The V and J ends lost 10 bases and 0 bases respectively, with 7 bases between them. Germline lookup yields CDR1 ENHRY and CDR2 SYGVKD. This chain's CDR3 is CATTASGANVLTF. The CDR3 DNA is TGTGCCACGACGGCCTCTGGGGCCAACGTCCTGACTTTC.

This clonotype was found many times. The chain has TRBV10-3 and TRBJ1-1, with 7 bases lining up with TRBD1. Germline trimming cut 3 bases from V and 5 bases from J; bases unmatched to any gene: 12. Germline V gene sequence: CDR1 ENHRY, CDR2 SYGVKD. This CDR3 has 16 residues. CDR3 sequence reads: CAISDPDRVRRTEAFF. The CDR3 DNA reads TGTGCCATCAGTGACCCCGACAGGGTTCGGCGGACTGAAGCTTTCTTT.

The chain couples TRBV7-9 to TRBJ1-2; D perhaps matches TRBD1 (5 bases). V was pared by 5 bases and J by 2 bases, with 9 bases between. Germline V CDR1 and CDR2: SEHNR, FQNEAQ (reference sequence). This CDR3 spans 13 amino acids. As DNA, the CDR3 is TGTGCCAGCAGCATACAGGAAAACTATGGCTACACCTTC. It translates to CASSIQENYGYTF.

This clonotype was observed many times. The rearrangement joins TRBV2 to TRBJ1-1, with D tentatively TRBD1 (6 bases). The CDR3 runs to 12 residues. Per the germline V gene, CDR1 is SNHLY and CDR2 is FYNNEI. The V and J ends lost 7 bases and 7 bases respectively, with 13 bases between them. In nucleotides, the CDR3 is TGTGCCAGCACCGAAAACAGGGTTGAAGCTTTCTTT. Translation gives CASTENRVEAFF. The whole variable domain, filled in from reference TRBV2 and TRBJ1-1, reads EPEVTQTPSHQVTQMGQEVILRCVPISNHLYFYWYRQILGQKVEFLVSFYNNEISEKSEIFDDQFSVERPDGSNFTLKIRSTKLEDSAMYFCASTENRVEAFFGQGTRLTVV.

This clonotype was recorded at least ten times. The rearrangement uses TRBV6-5 and TRBJ1-6; no clear D gene. The germline V and J ends were trimmed by 0 bases and 9 bases, with 12 bases remaining between them. The CDR3 is made up of 15 amino acids. The germline V gene encodes CDR1 MNHEY and CDR2 SVGAGI. The CDR3 nucleotides read TGTGCCAGCAGTTACTCGGGCTATGGAGGTTCACCCCTCCACTTT. It codes for CASSYSGYGGSPLHF.

This clonotype was found many times. This chain joins TRBV20-1 and TRBJ2-7; the D call may be TRBD1 or TRBD2 (5 bases each). Germline CDR1 reads DFQATT; CDR2 reads SNEGSKA (reference sequence). This CDR3 is built from 11 residues. Trimming removed 6 bases at V and 4 bases at J, with 10 bases between. CDR3 sequence reads: CSAGDEYEQYF. The CDR3 coding sequence is TGCAGTGCCGGGGACGAGTACGAGCAGTACTTC.

This clonotype was detected ten times or more. The chain has TRBV6-5 and TRBJ1-1; no clear D. V lost 1 base to trimming and J lost 2 bases, with 2 bases between them. Germline lookup yields CDR1 MNHEY and CDR2 SVGAGI. The CDR3 spans 12 residues. The CDR3 bases are TGTGCCAGCAGTTACTACAACACTGAAGCTTTCTTT. This codes for CASSYYNTEAFF.

This clonotype has ten or more counts. The chain carries TRBV27 and TRBJ2-2; 7 bases are shared with TRBD2. This CDR3 comprises 14 residues. Trimming took 4 bases from V and 5 from J; bases not matched to a gene: 4. Germline CDR1 MNHEY, CDR2 SMNVEV (reference sequence). The CDR3 nucleotides read TGTGCCAGCAGTTCCTATAGCGGGACCGGGGAGCTGTTTTTT. Translating it yields CASSSYSGTGELFF.